This T cell receptor (beta chain) derives from a study of shared clonotypes between healthy human individuals. Comment on this clone: The antigen is unknown.

Over several immunoSEQ plates, each subset's genomic DNA was distributed in even portions. Here immunoSEQ multiplex PCR was the method, and the copy in TCRdb shows in-frame clones only, minus some. The table lists a few million clones, more than 90% of them singletons. Splitting of CD4+ cells produced CD45RA+ naive and CD45RA-negative memory subsets. General study points: Sharing of clonotypes among donors was expected to vary with sequencing depth. Even with large depth, rarefaction showed that sorted-subset sequencing was incomplete.

Germline CDR1 is SNHLY and CDR2 is FYNNEI. The CDR3 totals 11 residues. The V end lost 2 bases, the J end lost 12 bases, and 8 bases lay between the germline ends. Material: naive CD4+ T cells sorted from blood. Subset described: CD45RA+ positively selected. The chain couples TRBV2 to TRBJ2-1; possibly TRBD1 for D (5 bases). The sequence came from a man between 18 and 29 years old in good health. The CDR3 region is CASSEQGLQFF. As DNA, the CDR3 is TGTGCCAGCAGTGAACAGGGCTTGCAGTTCTTC.